The 14 T cell receptor beta chains below come from one sample, sequenced in a study of cytomegalovirus exposure and HLA in healthy donors. In the PCR, 60 Vbeta and 13 Jbeta primers were used. The repertoire was sequenced with immunoSEQ multiplex PCR; TCRdb's copy has only in-frame clones and lacks some. The table has tens of thousands of clones, about 80% seen once. The sequencing sample was made of PBMCs. These receptors came from a woman aged 45 to 65 in good health and CMV-seropositive.

This sequence joins TRBV6-5 and TRBJ1-2; no definite D call. The CDR3 runs 14 residues. The ends were cut back, 4 bases at V and 4 bases at J, with 13 bases in the middle. Germline values: CDR1 MNHEY, CDR2 SVGAGI. The CDR3 spells CASSSYGVGYGYTF. The CDR3 nucleotides are TGTGCCAGCAGTTCCTACGGGGTAGGCTATGGCTACACCTTC.

V usage is TRBV7-9 and J usage is TRBJ1-2, with D perhaps TRBD1 (6 bases). CDR3 length equals 13 residues. The V end was cut by 1 base, the J end by 6 bases, with 9 bases between. Germline CDR1 is SEHNR and CDR2 is FQNEAQ (reference sequence). CDR3 in amino acids: CASSLDRVDGYTF. In DNA form, the CDR3 reads TGTGCCAGCAGCTTAGACAGGGTGGATGGCTACACCTTC.

The chain is built from TRBV6-7 and TRBJ1-4; TRBD1 is a possible D gene (6 bases). TRBV6-7 is an ORF for which the function is uncertain. The CDR3 runs 16 residues. Trimming took off 8 bases at V and 2 bases at J, with 18 bases between the two ends. The CDR3 is CASAKGGPPTNEKLFF. The CDR3 nucleotides read TGTGCCAGCGCAAAGGGGGGGCCCCCCACTAATGAAAAACTGTTTTTT.

The V gene is TRBV14, the J gene TRBJ2-1; D might be TRBD2 (6 bases). The CDR3 runs 16 residues. CDR1 and CDR2 from the germline V gene are SGHDN and FVKESK. Trimming stripped 7 bases from V and 0 bases from J, with 16 bases between. For the CDR3, the DNA is TGTGCCAGCAAGCCGCTAGCGCTTCCCTCCTACAATGAGCAGTTCTTC. Translating gives CASKPLALPSYNEQFF.

This clone was seen only a few times. The CDR3 DNA is TGTGCCAGCAGCTTGGGACAGGGGAATGAAGCTTTCTTT. Its protein product is CASSLGQGNEAFF. V and J are TRBV5-6 and TRBJ1-1; TRBD1 matches at 8 bases. Germline loops: CDR1 SGHDT, CDR2 YYEEEE. Germline trimming cut 0 bases from V and 7 bases from J; bases unmatched to any gene: 2. This CDR3 region has 13 residues.

The V gene is TRBV7-9, the J gene TRBJ2-3; possible D gene TRBD2, 6 bases. The CDR3 contains 15 residues. Trimming stripped 5 bases from V and 5 bases from J, with 17 bases between. Germline V lookup: CDR1 SEHNR, CDR2 FQNEAQ (reference sequence). CDR3 nucleotides: TGTGCCAGCAGCCAAGGGGCGGGGCAGGTAGATACGCAGTATTTT. Protein sequence: CASSQGAGQVDTQYF.

In DNA form, the CDR3 reads TGTGCCAGCAGTGGAGGACAGGGGGCGTGGGATACGCAGTATTTT. As protein: CASSGGQGAWDTQYF. The rearrangement joins TRBV2 to TRBJ2-3; 11 nucleotides match TRBD1. V lost 4 bases and J lost 6; bases outside the gene matches: 6. The germline V gene has CDR1 SNHLY and CDR2 FYNNEI. The CDR3 runs 15 residues.

J is TRBJ1-3 and V is TRBV5-6; a possible D gene is TRBD1 (6 bases). The CDR3 totals 16 residues. The ends were cut back, 0 bases at V and 7 bases at J, with 17 bases in the middle. Germline CDR1 reads SGHDT; CDR2 reads YYEEEE. The CDR3 DNA follows: TGTGCCAGCAGCTTGGGTCCCGGACAGCTATCGAACACCATATATTTT. Protein sequence: CASSLGPGQLSNTIYF. Complete variable domain (other parts from reference TRBV5-6 and TRBJ1-3): DAGVTQSPTHLIKTRGQQVTLRCSPKSGHDTVSWYQQALGQGPQFIFQYYEEEERQRGNFPDRFSGHQFPNYSSELNVNALLLGDSALYLCASSLGPGQLSNTIYFGEGSWLTVV.

The chain links TRBV12-5 to TRBJ1-2; TRBD1 agrees at 8 bases. Trimming took 5 bases from V and 7 from J; bases not matched to a gene: 6. Germline V gene data show CDR1 as LGHNT and CDR2 as FRNRAP. This CDR3 has 13 amino acids. CDR3 DNA: TGTGCTAGTGGTCCCGGACAGGGAGGTGGCTACACCTTC. Its translation is CASGPGQGGGYTF.

The V gene is TRBV6-6, the J gene TRBJ1-1; D gene ambiguous. This CDR3 has 11 residues. Germline V CDR1 and CDR2: MNHNY, SVGAGI (reference sequence). V lost 7 bases to trimming and J lost 2 bases, with 5 bases between them. CDR3 protein: CASTKNTEAFF. The CDR3 bases are TGTGCCAGCACCAAAAACACTGAAGCTTTCTTT.

The chain uses TRBV29-1 and TRBJ1-5; D unresolved. Germline loops: CDR1 SQVTM, CDR2 ANQGSEA. This CDR3 comprises 13 residues. Trimming removed 1 base at V and 6 bases at J, with 10 bases between. The CDR3, as DNA: TGCAGCGTTGAAGTGACACCCAGTCAGCCCCAGCATTTT. Its translation: CSVEVTPSQPQHF.

This chain connects TRBV10-3 to TRBJ2-5, with D unclear. Germline CDR1 ENHRY, CDR2 SYGVKD. V was cut by 4 bases and J by 1 base, with 7 bases left in between. This CDR3 spans 13 amino acids. The CDR3, as DNA: TGTGCCATCAGTGGCGACACCCAAGAGACCCAGTACTTC. Translation gives CAISGDTQETQYF.

This chain uses TRBV28 with TRBJ2-7; TRBD1 agrees at 8 bases. Germline V CDR1 and CDR2: MDHEN, SYDVKM. CDR3 length: 14 amino acids. V was pared by 4 bases and J by 5 bases, with 7 bases of the junction left unmatched. The CDR3, as DNA: TGTGCCAGCAGTTCCAGGGGGCCCTCGGACGAGCAGTACTTC. Its protein product is CASSSRGPSDEQYF.

The V call is TRBV7-9, the J call TRBJ1-1; no reliable D call. The length of the CDR3 is 12 residues. Between the trimmed V and J ends, which lost 4 bases and 8 bases, there was a span of 11 bases. Germline CDR1 reads SEHNR; CDR2 reads FQNEAQ (reference sequence). The CDR3 nucleotides are TGTGCCAGCAGCTCTGTCGGGATCGAAGCTTTCTTT. It specifies CASSSVGIEAFF.